The 15 T cell receptor beta chains presented below share a single source sample, sequenced in a study of Graves' ophthalmopathy and Graves' hyperthyroidism. Amplification of TCR beta CDR3 regions used RNA transcripts. First-round RT-PCR with HTBI primers preceded a second-round multiplex PCR. From the multiplex PCR reads, TCRdb called clonotypes with MiXCR, one entry per CDR3 protein. The table has roughly 1.1 million distinct CDR3 sequences, about two fifths seen once. The source material was peripheral blood or thyroid tissue (not recorded which). The receptors originated from an adult man with Graves' hyperthyroidism.

The chain uses TRBV10-3 and TRBJ1-2, with a tentative D call TRBD1 (5 bases). Trimming took off 3 bases at V and 1 base at J, with 9 bases between the two ends. The germline V gene encodes CDR1 ENHRY and CDR2 SYGVKD. CDR3 length equals 14 residues. The CDR3 DNA is TGTGCCATCAGTGAAAGGCAGGGTAACTATGGCTACACCTTC. Protein: CAISERQGNYGYTF.

Only a few counts were recorded for this clonotype. This chain uses TRBV15 with TRBJ1-2; 7 positions match TRBD1. The CDR3 extends over 17 amino acids. V shed 0 bases, J shed 2 bases, and the junction held 9 bases outside the gene matches. Germline V gene data show CDR1 as LNHNV and CDR2 as YYDKDF (reference sequence). The chain's CDR3 is CATSRDRITGDNYGYTF. CDR3 nucleotide sequence: TGTGCCACCAGCAGAGATCGTATTACAGGGGACAACTATGGCTACACCTTC.

This clonotype has just a few counts. V is TRBV29-1 and J is TRBJ2-3, with TRBD2 matching over 12 bases. CDR1 and CDR2 (germline): SQVTM, ANQGSEA. V shed 6 bases and J 7 bases; nucleotides not matched to a gene: 11. The CDR3 consists of 15 residues. The CDR3 loop reads CSVIGLAGTLNTQYF. The CDR3 DNA follows: TGCAGCGTCATCGGACTAGCGGGGACGCTTAATACGCAGTATTTT.

The V gene is TRBV14, the J gene TRBJ2-7, with D possibly being TRBD1 or TRBD2 (6 bases each). Trimming took off 4 bases at V and 4 bases at J, with 23 bases between the two ends. The CDR3 length is 17 residues. From germline, CDR1 is SGHDN and CDR2 FVKESK. The CDR3 nucleotides are TGTGCCAGCAGCCCAGACCCTAGGGGGGAATGGAGTTACGAGCAGTACTTC. Translated: CASSPDPRGEWSYEQYF.

Remarks on this clonotype: This could be a read error, since a much larger clone is one nucleotide away. The rearrangement joins TRBV7-9 to TRBJ1-2, with D possibly TRBD1 on 5 matching bases. The CDR3 has 11 residues. Germline assignment: CDR1 SEHNR and CDR2 FQNEAQ (reference sequence). V lost 10 bases to trimming and J lost 10 bases, with 16 bases between them. The CDR3 DNA is TGTGCCAACAGGACCCAGGGAGTCTACACCTTC. Translating gives CANRTQGVYTF.

This clonotype was found many times. The chain joins TRBV7-9 to TRBJ2-5, with D maybe TRBD2 (6 bases). The V end lost 5 bases, the J end lost 3 bases, and 16 bases lay between the germline ends. The CDR3 spans 15 residues. In germline, CDR1 is SEHNR, CDR2 FQNEAQ (reference sequence). CDR3 sequence (DNA): TGTGCCAGCAGCCCAAAACAGAGACTAGAAGAGACCCAGTACTTC. Its protein product is CASSPKQRLEETQYF.

This clonotype showed up many times. The V gene is TRBV24-1, the J gene TRBJ2-5, with TRBD2 as a possible D gene (6 bases). The CDR3 totals 17 residues. The V end was cut by 3 bases, the J end by 3 bases, with 19 bases between. In germline, CDR1 is KGHDR, CDR2 SFDVKD. The CDR3 loop reads CATSDTRQGRREETQYF. CDR3 nucleotide sequence: TGTGCCACCAGTGATACTCGACAAGGCCGGAGGGAAGAGACCCAGTACTTC.

Concerning this clonotype itself: Without the conserved terminal phenylalanine or tryptophan, this CDR3 likely stems from a read error. The rearrangement links TRBV29-1 to TRBJ1-1; tentatively, D is TRBD1 (5 bases). From germline, CDR1 is SQVTM and CDR2 ANQGSEA. This CDR3 comprises 13 residues. V was cut by 6 bases and J by 4 bases, with 15 bases left in between. The CDR3 nucleotides are TGCAGCGTCACCGGGACCGGGACCACTGAAGCTTTCCTT. Translated, it gives CSVTGTGTTEAFL.

This rearrangement joins TRBV6-4 to TRBJ1-5; possibly TRBD1 for D (6 bases). In germline, CDR1 is MRHNA, CDR2 SNTAGT. There are 14 residues in the CDR3. Deletions cut 7 bases from V and 2 bases from J, with 12 bases between. The CDR3, as DNA: TGTGCCAGCAAGCGACAGGAGGGCAATCAGCCCCAGCATTTT. It encodes CASKRQEGNQPQHF.

This clonotype showed up just once. Sequence at one end of the junction differs from germline and may be a read error. V gene TRBV5-1 combines with J gene TRBJ2-7; D perhaps matches TRBD2 (6 bases). The CDR3 totals 14 residues. The germline V gene has CDR1 SGHRS and CDR2 YFSETQ. Here the CDR3 DNA reads TGTGCCAGCAGCGTGCGGGACCGAGACAACGAGCAGTACTTC. Protein sequence: CASSVRDRDNEQYF.

This clonotype was seen ten or more times. The chain joins TRBV14 to TRBJ1-2, with 7 bases lining up with TRBD1. This CDR3 spans 14 amino acids. Germline CDR1 is SGHDN and CDR2 is FVKESK. V dropped 2 bases and J dropped 8; count of bases not matched to a gene: 8. This chain's CDR3 is CASSQLQGSGGYTF. CDR3 coding DNA: TGTGCCAGCAGCCAACTACAGGGGTCAGGAGGCTACACCTTC.

The chain joins TRBV19 to TRBJ2-2; D might be TRBD1 or TRBD2, each matching 5 bases. Trimming pared 6 bases from V and 6 bases from J, leaving 14 bases between. There are 14 residues in the CDR3. Germline CDR1 is LNHDA and CDR2 is SQIVND (reference sequence). Written as DNA, the CDR3 is TGTGCCAGTAGGGGGGTAGGAGAGGCCGGGGAGCTGTTTTTT. It yields the protein CASRGVGEAGELFF.

A word on this clonotype: This may arise from a read error, as a much more abundant clone is one base away. This rearrangement joins TRBV7-2 to TRBJ2-7; weak D call: TRBD2 (5 bases). Germline V lookup: CDR1 SGHTA, CDR2 FQGNSA. The length of the CDR3 is 14 residues. Trimming shortened V by 6 bases and J by 3 bases, and 15 bases separated the two germline ends. The CDR3 nucleotides read TGTGCCAGCAGGAGGGATGGTGGAGACTACGAGCAGTACTTC. Its protein product is CASRRDGGDYEQYF.

This clonotype has a count of ten or more. CDR3 loop: CASSLSGGSRLYGYTF. The CDR3 DNA follows: TGTGCCAGCAGCTTATCGGGAGGCAGCCGGCTATATGGCTACACCTTC. The chain couples TRBV7-9 to TRBJ1-2; D is ambiguous. Germline values: CDR1 SEHNR, CDR2 FQNEAQ (reference sequence). Trimming cost V 2 bases and J 5 bases, with 18 bases left between them. The CDR3 length is 16 residues.

This chain connects TRBV10-2 to TRBJ1-2; D unresolved. Trimming left V 3 bases short and J 3 bases short, with 11 bases between. CDR3 length: 14 residues. Germline-derived CDR1 and CDR2 are WSHSY and SAAADI. CDR3 in amino acids: CASSESPSHYGYTF. DNA of the CDR3: TGCGCCAGCAGTGAATCGCCCAGCCACTATGGCTACACCTTC.